These T cell receptor beta chains were read from a single sample in a study of identical twins. Via MiXCR, TCRdb re-called the 5' RACE reads, giving one row per CDR3 protein. Of fewer than 900,000 distinct CDR3 sequences listed, around 20% are singletons. The same sample was also studied in work on T cells expressing NK-cell markers.

The sequenced sample was PBMCs. All receptors derive from a woman younger than 35 in good health. Each CDR3 is given with its conserved first and last residue. Each record gives: J gene, V gene, clone size, D gene, CDR3 DNA, CDR3 protein. A D gene is named only where the DNA matches it firmly. Where a row states a size, it is once, few, many or the class of an expanded clone; other rows omit it.

J gene: TRBJ2-3; V gene: TRBV7-9; clone size: NA; D gene: NA; CDR3 DNA: TGTGCCAGCAGCTTAATACAACTCGCCGATACGCAGTATTTT; CDR3 protein: CASSLIQLADTQYF
J gene: TRBJ2-3; V gene: TRBV20-1; clone size: once; D gene: NA; CDR3 DNA: TGCAGTGCTAGAATACGGGAGACAAGAAGTGTTACGCAGTATTTT; CDR3 protein: CSARIRETRSVTQYF
J gene: TRBJ2-1; V gene: TRBV3-1; clone size: few; D gene: NA; CDR3 DNA: TGTGCCAGCAGCCAAACTAGCAGTGAGCAGTTCTTC; CDR3 protein: CASSQTSSEQFF
J gene: TRBJ2-3; V gene: TRBV20-1; clone size: NA; D gene: TRBD2; CDR3 DNA: TGCAGTGCTTTGCTTAGCGGGAGGGCAGATACGCAGTATTTT; CDR3 protein: CSALLSGRADTQYF
J gene: TRBJ2-7; V gene: TRBV12-3/TRBV12-4; clone size: few; D gene: NA; CDR3 DNA: TGTGCCAGCAGTTTGGGTTTCGGGGAAAGTCGGTTC; CDR3 protein: CASSLGFGESRF
J gene: TRBJ2-7; V gene: TRBV5-6; clone size: few; D gene: NA; CDR3 DNA: TGTGCCAGCAGCCTAATCATGGCGTACGAGCAGTACTTC; CDR3 protein: CASSLIMAYEQYF
J gene: TRBJ2-1; V gene: TRBV24-1; clone size: NA; D gene: NA; CDR3 DNA: TGTGCCACCAGTGATTACAGGGTCGGGTACAATGAGCAGTTCTTC; CDR3 protein: CATSDYRVGYNEQFF
J gene: TRBJ1-2; V gene: TRBV20-1; clone size: NA; D gene: TRBD1; CDR3 DNA: TGCAGTGCAGCGGGACAGGGGGACTATGGCTACACCTTC; CDR3 protein: CSAAGQGDYGYTF
J gene: TRBJ2-3; V gene: TRBV20-1; clone size: few; D gene: TRBD2; CDR3 DNA: TGCAGGGGAGATCAACTAGCGGGGGCAGATACGCAGTATTTT; CDR3 protein: CRGDQLAGADTQYF
J gene: TRBJ1-1; V gene: TRBV6-5; clone size: few; D gene: NA; CDR3 DNA: TGTGCCAGCAGTTACTCGAACGGGTTGGGCACTGAAGCTTTCTTT; CDR3 protein: CASSYSNGLGTEAFF
J gene: TRBJ2-3; V gene: TRBV29-1; clone size: many; D gene: NA; CDR3 DNA: TGCAGCGTCCTCACCAAACCTAATATGACAGTCATGGCGCAGTATTTT; CDR3 protein: CSVLTKPNMTVMAQYF
J gene: TRBJ1-1; V gene: TRBV10-3; clone size: many; D gene: NA; CDR3 DNA: TGTGCCATCAGTGAGTCGGGGTTATCTAACACTGAAGCTTTCTTT; CDR3 protein: CAISESGLSNTEAFF
J gene: TRBJ1-2; V gene: TRBV12-3/TRBV12-4; clone size: NA; D gene: NA; CDR3 DNA: TGTGCCAGCAGTTTACGGGATTCTAACTATGGCTACACCTTC; CDR3 protein: CASSLRDSNYGYTF
J gene: TRBJ1-6; V gene: TRBV5-1; clone size: many; D gene: NA; CDR3 DNA: TGCGCCAGCAGCTTGGATCCGGCGGGTAATTCACCCCTCCACTTT; CDR3 protein: CASSLDPAGNSPLHF
J gene: TRBJ2-5; V gene: TRBV20-1; clone size: few; D gene: NA; CDR3 DNA: TGCAGTGCTAGCAGGACAGCCGAAGAGACCCAGTACTTC; CDR3 protein: CSASRTAEETQYF
J gene: TRBJ2-7; V gene: TRBV12-3/TRBV12-4; clone size: NA; D gene: NA; CDR3 DNA: TGTGCCAGCAGTCGGGACGACTCCTACGAGCAGTACTTC; CDR3 protein: CASSRDDSYEQYF
J gene: TRBJ2-5; V gene: TRBV5-1; clone size: few; D gene: TRBD1; CDR3 DNA: TGCGCCAGCAGCTGGGGACAGTTTCAAGAGACCCAGTACTTC; CDR3 protein: CASSWGQFQETQYF
J gene: TRBJ1-1; V gene: TRBV5-1; clone size: few; D gene: TRBD1; CDR3 DNA: TGCGCCAGCAGTTACGGGACAGGGGGGGCAACTGAAGCTTTCTTT; CDR3 protein: CASSYGTGGATEAFF
J gene: TRBJ1-5; V gene: TRBV12-3/TRBV12-4; clone size: few; D gene: NA; CDR3 DNA: TGTGCCAGCAGTTCAGGGCTTCAGCCCCAGCATTTT; CDR3 protein: CASSSGLQPQHF
J gene: TRBJ2-1; V gene: TRBV24-1; clone size: few; D gene: NA; CDR3 DNA: TGTGCCCCCTACTACTACAATGAGCAGTTCTTC; CDR3 protein: CAPYYYNEQFF
J gene: TRBJ2-3; V gene: TRBV7-3; clone size: few; D gene: NA; CDR3 DNA: TGTGCCAGCAGCTTTTCCGCCCTCACAGATACGCAGTATTTT; CDR3 protein: CASSFSALTDTQYF
J gene: TRBJ2-7; V gene: TRBV5-1; clone size: many; D gene: NA; CDR3 DNA: TGCGCCAGCAGCTTGAGCGGATCCAGGTCCGAGCAGTACTTC; CDR3 protein: CASSLSGSRSEQYF
J gene: TRBJ2-4; V gene: TRBV11-2; clone size: NA; D gene: NA; CDR3 DNA: TGTGCCAGCAGCTTAGGGAGAGCCGAAATCGAAAACATTCAGTACTTC; CDR3 protein: CASSLGRAEIENIQYF
J gene: TRBJ2-7; V gene: TRBV10-2; clone size: NA; D gene: TRBD2; CDR3 DNA: TGCGCCAGCAGGACTTGCGGGGGGGCCTCCTACGAGCAGTACTTC; CDR3 protein: CASRTCGGASYEQYF
J gene: TRBJ1-6; V gene: TRBV7-9; clone size: many; D gene: NA; CDR3 DNA: TGTGCCACGGGGAGAGATAATTCACCCCTCCACTTT; CDR3 protein: CATGRDNSPLHF
J gene: TRBJ2-1; V gene: TRBV12-3/TRBV12-4; clone size: few; D gene: NA; CDR3 DNA: TGTGCCAGCAGTTTATACAGGAATAATGAGCAGTTCTTC; CDR3 protein: CASSLYRNNEQFF
J gene: TRBJ2-7; V gene: TRBV10-3; clone size: few; D gene: TRBD1; CDR3 DNA: TGTGCCATCAGTTTCGACAGGGTATACGAGCAGTACTTC; CDR3 protein: CAISFDRVYEQYF